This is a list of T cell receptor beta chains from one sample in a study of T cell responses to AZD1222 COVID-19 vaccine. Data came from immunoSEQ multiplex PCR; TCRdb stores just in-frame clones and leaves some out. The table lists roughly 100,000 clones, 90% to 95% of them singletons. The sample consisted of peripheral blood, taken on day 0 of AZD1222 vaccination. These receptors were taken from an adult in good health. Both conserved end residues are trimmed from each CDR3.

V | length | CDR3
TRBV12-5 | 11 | ASGLVTGSEAF
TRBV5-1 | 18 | ASSLETNPRDTKGYTEAF
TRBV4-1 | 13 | ASSETGRSTDTQY
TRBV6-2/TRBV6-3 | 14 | ASSRIETSSYNEQF
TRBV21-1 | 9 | ASSIWRPQH
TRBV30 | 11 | AWSVLTSYEQY
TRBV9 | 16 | ASSVDVSGSGTYNEQF
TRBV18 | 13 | ASSPYPGPKNIQY
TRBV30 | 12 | AWSVRGRDTEAF
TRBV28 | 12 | ASSLPDYNQPQH
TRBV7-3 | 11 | ASSLSMNTEAF
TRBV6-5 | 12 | ATRQAGGTGELF
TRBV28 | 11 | ASSLGIYYGYT
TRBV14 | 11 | ASSPGEIGEAF
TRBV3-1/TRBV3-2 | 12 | ASSQGTVNKELF
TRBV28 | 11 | ASRTSEYNEQF
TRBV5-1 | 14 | ASSLDGTSSYNEQF
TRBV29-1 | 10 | SVTGGNEKLF
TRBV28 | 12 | ASSLDRAMDGYT
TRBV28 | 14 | ASSLLVRGNGQPQH
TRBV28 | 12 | ASSPYRRNQPQH
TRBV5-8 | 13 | ASSSGQGVDTEAF
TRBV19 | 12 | ASSIRSVPYEQY
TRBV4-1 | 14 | ASSQDARSSYNEQF
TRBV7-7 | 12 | ASTLGTSSETQY
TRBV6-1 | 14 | ASSEVGSPKGNEQF
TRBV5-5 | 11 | ASSAGSTYEQY
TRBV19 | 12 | ASSIGTVNTEAF
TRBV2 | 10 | ASSRLAGGKF
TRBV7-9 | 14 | ASSPLAGGSYNEQF
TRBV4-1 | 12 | ASSPRWEGNEQF
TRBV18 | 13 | ASSRLGNSNYGYT